This passage covers 17 T cell receptor beta chains from one sample sequenced in a study of T cell clonality in common variable immunodeficiency. Using immunoSEQ multiplex PCR, the repertoire was profiled, and TCRdb retains in-frame clones only, with some absent. The sample has under 45,000 clones, none seen only once. Specimen: peripheral blood mononuclear cells. These TCRs come from a person aged 18 to 75 in good health.

This clone was seen many times. Incomplete CDR3 DNA: TGTGCCAGCAGCATGACTAGCACCTACGAG. Residues: CASSMTSTYE. The entire CDR3 reads CASSMTSTYEQYF. This chain joins TRBV28 and TRBJ2-7; 7 positions match TRBD2. The observed sequence ends 3 residues before the CDR3 terminus, with the missing tail filled in from the germline J gene. CDR1 and CDR2 from the germline V gene are MDHEN and SYDVKM. V was pared by 6 bases and J by 2 bases, with 4 bases of the junction left unmatched. The CDR3 loop spans 13 amino acids.

Many counts were recorded for this clone. The read gets to within 3 residues of the CDR3 end, and the germline J gene fills in the rest. The chain recombines TRBV7-2 with TRBJ2-3; TRBD2 aligns across 8 bases. CDR1 SGHTA and CDR2 FQGNSA come from the germline V gene. V lost 5 bases to trimming and J lost 0 bases; unmatched junction nucleotides: 1. The CDR3 sequence is 14 residues long. Partial CDR3 DNA: TGTGCCAGCAGCCCTAGCGGGAGCACAGATACG. Its protein product is CASSPSGSTDT. The whole CDR3 protein reads CASSPSGSTDTQYF.

This clone was observed many times. The read ends 3 residues shy of where the CDR3 ends; the end is completed using the germline J gene. The chain links TRBV18 to TRBJ2-5; D unresolved. The V gene's germline CDR1 is KGHSH and CDR2 LQKENI. Trimming shortened V by 7 bases and J by 3 bases, and 6 bases separated the two germline ends. The CDR3 contains 11 residues. The CDR3 bases that were read are TGTGCCAGCTTAAATAAAGAGACC. Its protein is CASLNKET. The complete CDR3 sequence is CASLNKETQYF.

This clone was counted ten times or more. The read terminates 3 residues before the CDR3 end, so the remaining end is supplied by the germline J gene. The chain is built from TRBV20-1 and TRBJ1-2; D uncertain. The length of the CDR3 is 16 residues. Germline values: CDR1 DFQATT, CDR2 SNEGSKA (reference sequence). V lost 4 bases and J 4 bases, leaving 22 bases between the germline ends. The CDR3 loop is CSAITTEQHVGYGYTF. The sequenced part of the CDR3 DNA is TGCAGTGCTATTACAACAGAGCAACATGTTGGCTATGGC.

This clone was recorded many times. The missing CDR3 end, 3 residues past where the read stops, is filled in from the germline J gene. The chain uses TRBV11-3 and TRBJ2-1, with TRBD1 matching over 7 bases. The trim removed 3 bases at V and 5 bases at J, leaving 1 base unmatched. The germline V gene has CDR1 SGHNT and CDR2 YENEEA. The CDR3 spans 13 residues. The part of the CDR3 DNA that was read is TGTGCCAGCAGCTTGAGGGGGCACAATGAG. It is translated as CASSLRGHNE. The whole CDR3 sequence reads CASSLRGHNEQFF.

This clone was seen a handful of times. A junction end diverges from the germline sequence, so it may reflect a read error. The sequenced fragment ends 3 residues before the CDR3 boundary, so the rest is inferred from the germline J gene. The chain uses TRBV5-6 and TRBJ2-3, with TRBD1 matching over 9 bases. The CDR3 covers 15 residues. Germline V CDR1 and CDR2: SGHDT, YYEEEE. The CDR3: CANSLGQGHTDTQYF. The DNA read from the CDR3 is TGTGCCAACAGCTTGGGACAGGGACACACAGATACG.

Many counts were recorded for this clone. Sequencing ends 3 residues short of the CDR3 end; the germline J gene provides the rest. The V gene is TRBV6-2 or TRBV6-3, the J gene TRBJ2-7; 7 bases map to TRBD1. V gave up 4 bases and J gave up 3 bases; unmatched junction bases: 6. Germline assignment: CDR1 MNHEY and CDR2 SVGEGT. The CDR3 spans 14 residues. The sequenced part of the CDR3 DNA is TGTGCCAGCAGTTTTGGGCAGGGGGTCTACGAG. Its protein product is CASSFGQGVYE. The entire CDR3 protein is CASSFGQGVYEQYF.

There are many counts of this clone. Coverage ceases 3 residues before the CDR3 finishes, and the germline J gene fills in the end. This chain joins TRBV19 and TRBJ2-1, with D possibly matching TRBD1 (7 bases). Trimming pared 1 base from V and 4 bases from J, leaving 17 bases between. The CDR3 consists of 17 residues. Germline loops: CDR1 LNHDA, CDR2 SQIVND (reference sequence). The CDR3 DNA, read in part, is TGTGCCAGTAGTATAGGGTCAGGGGGGCAGCTGTACAATGAG. Its translation: CASSIGSGGQLYNE. The CDR3 in full is CASSIGSGGQLYNEQFF. The full variable domain, with the rest looked up from reference TRBV19 and TRBJ2-1, is DGGITQSPKYLFRKEGQNVTLSCEQNLNHDAMYWYRQDPGQGLRLIYYSQIVNDFQKGDIAEGYSVSREKKESFPLTVTSAQKNPTAFYLCASSIGSGGQLYNEQFFGPGTRLTVL.

This clone was seen at least ten times. The CDR3 extends 3 residues past the end of the read, so its final part is completed from the germline J gene. The J gene is TRBJ2-7, the V gene TRBV20-1; D is perhaps TRBD1 (6 bases). This CDR3 is 12 amino acids long. Germline CDR1 is DFQATT and CDR2 is SNEGSKA (reference sequence). V shed 6 bases and J shed 1 base, with 10 bases lying between them. The CDR3 loop reads CSATDRSYEQYF. Partial CDR3 DNA: TGCAGTGCCACGGACAGATCCTACGAG.

This clone was counted at least ten times. The read is 3 residues too short to cover the CDR3 end, so that end is filled in from the germline J gene. The V call is TRBV5-1, the J call TRBJ2-4; weak D call: TRBD2 (7 bases). CDR1 is SGHRS and CDR2 is YFSETQ in the germline V gene. The CDR3 length is 13 residues. This CDR3 is CASRIGGPADQYF. The CDR3 DNA, read in part, is TGCGCCAGCCGGATCGGGGGGCCAGCAGAT. The full variable domain, completed using reference TRBV5-1 and TRBJ2-4, is KAGVTQTPRYLIKTRGQQVTLSCSPISGHRSVSWYQQTPGQGLQFLFEYFSETQRNKGNFPGRFSGRQFSNSRSEMNVSTLELGDSALYLCASRIGGPADQYFGAGTRLSVL.

Note on this clone: The DNA ends 3 residues before the CDR3 does, and the rest of the CDR3 is filled in from the germline J gene. This sequence joins TRBV10-2 and TRBJ2-7; 9 bases match TRBD1. V shed 5 bases, J shed 4 bases, and the junction held 9 bases outside the gene matches. Germline V gives CDR1 WSHSY, CDR2 SAAADI. The CDR3 spans 15 residues. This CDR3 reads CASSPPGQGLYEQYF. The part of the CDR3 DNA that was read is TGCGCCAGCAGTCCTCCGGGACAGGGTTTGTACGAG.

This clone was seen at least ten times. The CDR3 bases that were read are TGTGCCAGCACACAATTAAACAGGGAGGATGGC. Protein product: CASTQLNREDG. The CDR3 in full is CASTQLNREDGYTF. The chain recombines TRBV5-4 with TRBJ1-2; D might be TRBD1 (6 bases). The read stops 3 residues short of the end of the CDR3; the missing end is completed from the germline J gene. V was pared by 6 bases and J by 6 bases, with 18 bases between. The CDR3 is 14 amino acids. Germline V gives CDR1 SGHNT, CDR2 YYREEE (reference sequence).

This clone was detected many times. The read ends 3 residues early relative to the CDR3; the germline J gene fills the gap. V is TRBV6-1 and J is TRBJ2-1, with TRBD2 matching over 9 bases. The CDR3 consists of 15 residues. Trimming removed 2 bases from V and 8 bases from J; junction bases left unmatched: 7. The germline gives CDR1 MNHNS, CDR2 SASEGT. The sequenced CDR3 bases are TGTGCCAGCAGTGAATTAGCGGGAGAGGCGGATGAG. Residues: CASSELAGEADE. The CDR3, in full, reads CASSELAGEADEQFF.

This clone came up many times. The read ends 3 residues early relative to the CDR3; the germline J gene fills the gap. The genes are TRBV7-2 and TRBJ2-3; 9 bases align to TRBD2. This CDR3 has 14 amino acids. The V gene's germline CDR1 is SGHTA and CDR2 FQGNSA. J was trimmed by 4 bases and V by 5 bases; bases with no gene match: 4. The CDR3 spells CASSLSGSSDTQYF. CDR3 DNA, as far as it was read: TGTGCCAGCAGCCTTAGCGGGAGTTCAGATACG.

This clone was seen many times. The CDR3 region is CASSPRLAGGLIPHEQYF. Partial CDR3 DNA: TGTGCCAGCTCACCGAGACTAGCGGGAGGGTTAATTCCCCACGAG. The chain recombines TRBV18 with TRBJ2-7; 14 bases line up with TRBD2. The CDR3 end falls 3 residues outside the read, so it is completed with the germline J gene. V trimming: 3 bases; J trimming: 5 bases; junction bases outside the gene matches: 12. Germline assignment: CDR1 KGHSH and CDR2 LQKENI. This CDR3 spans 18 amino acids. The variable domain in full, with the rest retrieved from reference TRBV18 and TRBJ2-7, is NAGVMQNPRHLVRRRGQEARLRCSPMKGHSHVYWYRQLPEEGLKFMVYLQKENIIDESGMPKERFSAEFPKEGPSILRIQQVVRGDSAAYFCASSPRLAGGLIPHEQYFGPGTRLTVT.

This clone came up many times. The CDR3 end is not reached by the read, which stops 3 residues before it; the germline J gene fills it in. The gene calls are TRBV18 and TRBJ2-1; TRBD2 is a possible D gene (7 bases). V was shortened by 4 bases and J by 4 bases, with 14 bases between the two germline ends. CDR1 is KGHSH, CDR2 LQKENI, per germline. The CDR3 extends over 15 amino acids. The CDR3 sequence: CASSQSGGAYNEQFF. The sequenced CDR3 bases are TGTGCCAGCTCACAGTCGGGGGGCGCATACAATGAG. Using reference TRBV18 and TRBJ2-1 for the parts outside the CDR3, the full variable domain is NAGVMQNPRHLVRRRGQEARLRCSPMKGHSHVYWYRQLPEEGLKFMVYLQKENIIDESGMPKERFSAEFPKEGPSILRIQQVVRGDSAAYFCASSQSGGAYNEQFFGPGTRLTVL.

Note on this clone: The read ends 3 residues shy of where the CDR3 ends; the end is completed using the germline J gene. The chain employs TRBV5-6 and TRBJ2-7; D perhaps matches TRBD2 (5 bases). V was shortened by 5 bases and J by 5 bases, with 20 bases between the two germline ends. In germline, CDR1 is SGHDT, CDR2 YYEEEE. The CDR3 contains 15 residues. The sequenced part of the CDR3 DNA is TGTGCCAGCAGAAGTCTCGGGGAGCCGGGCGACGAG. It yields the protein CASRSLGEPGDE. The CDR3 reads in full as CASRSLGEPGDEQYF.